This T cell receptor (beta chain) comes out of a study of identical twins. Overall study results and limits: Insertion counts were lower in abundant cord blood beta clonotypes, a trend that memory repertoires did not show. Invariant MAIT and iNKT cells may have partly biased zero-insertion analyses.

Each CDR3 protein is one row after TCRdb ran MiXCR on the 5' RACE reads. The table includes 500,000 to 600,000 distinct CDR3 sequences, roughly 21% detected once. The CDR3 loop spans 15 amino acids. The germline gives CDR1 MDHEN, CDR2 SYDVKM. The V and J ends lost 7 bases and 7 bases, in that order; junction bases with no gene match: 8. A few counts support this clonotype. What it binds is unknown. These records were also assigned to another study, of T cells expressing NK-cell markers. That source notes: CD8+ T cells in 5 or 6 donors included dominant NKG2C+ clonotypes at roughly 1.0-8%. The CD3+CD56-NKG2C+ fraction of a handful of donors was likewise dominated by these clonotypes.

Sequencing was done on a sample of CD4+ T cells sorted from blood. The sequence was obtained from a woman between 18 and 30 years old in good health. This chain links TRBV28 with TRBJ1-6; the match to TRBD1 covers 9 bases. The CDR3 DNA reads TGTGCCAGCATCCCTCAGGGACAGGGAAATTCACCCCTCCACTTT. It encodes CASIPQGQGNSPLHF.